This T cell receptor (beta chain) was sequenced in a study of radiotherapy plus CTLA-4 blockade in lung cancer. Patients with chemo-refractory metastatic non-small-cell lung cancer received focal radiation plus CTLA-4 blockade with ipilimumab. The CDR3 is 14 residues long. Germline CDR1 is LNHDA and CDR2 is SQIVND (reference sequence). Trimming removed 5 bases from V and 7 bases from J; junction bases left unmatched: 9. Clones were read by immunoSEQ multiplex PCR, and TCRdb kept only the in-frame ones, dropping some. The sample has about 54,000 clones, approximately 80% seen once. This rearrangement joins TRBV19 to TRBJ1-2; 8 bases agree with TRBD1. The sequencing used peripheral blood, collected from a patient treated with radiotherapy plus ipilimumab. This clonotype was sampled from a human donor with non-small cell lung cancer who had a partial response to radiotherapy plus ipilimumab. CDR3 in DNA: TGTGCCAGTAGTGTTGCAGGGGGCGCCTTTGGCTACACCTTC. Translated: CASSVAGGAFGYTF.